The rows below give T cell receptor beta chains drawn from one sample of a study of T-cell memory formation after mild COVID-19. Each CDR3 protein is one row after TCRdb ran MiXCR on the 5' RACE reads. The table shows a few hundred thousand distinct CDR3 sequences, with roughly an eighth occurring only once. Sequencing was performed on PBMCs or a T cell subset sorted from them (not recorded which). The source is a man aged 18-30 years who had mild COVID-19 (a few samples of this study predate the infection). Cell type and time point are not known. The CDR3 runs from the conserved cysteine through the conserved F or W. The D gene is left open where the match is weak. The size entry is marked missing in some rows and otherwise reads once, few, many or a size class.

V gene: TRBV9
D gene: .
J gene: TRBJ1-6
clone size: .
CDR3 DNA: TGTGCCAGCAGCGGACAGGCGGGGAATTCACCCCTCCACTTT
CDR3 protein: CASSGQAGNSPLHF

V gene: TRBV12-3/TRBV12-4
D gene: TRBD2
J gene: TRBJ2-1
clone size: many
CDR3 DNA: TGTGCCAGCAGTTCTCAGCGGGGTGAGCAGTTCTTC
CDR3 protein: CASSSQRGEQFF

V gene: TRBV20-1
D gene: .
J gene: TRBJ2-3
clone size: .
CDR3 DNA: TGCAGTGCTAGGGGTCAGACACCTAGCACAGATACGCAGTATTTT
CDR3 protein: CSARGQTPSTDTQYF

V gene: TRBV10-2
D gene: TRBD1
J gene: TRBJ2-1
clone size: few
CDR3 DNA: TGCGCCAGCAGTGGGACAGGTGGTGAGCAGTTCTTC
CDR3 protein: CASSGTGGEQFF

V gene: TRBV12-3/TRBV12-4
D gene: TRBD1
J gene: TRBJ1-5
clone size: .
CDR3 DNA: TGTGCCAGCAGTTTTAACAGGGGTAATCAGCCCCAGCATTTT
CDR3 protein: CASSFNRGNQPQHF

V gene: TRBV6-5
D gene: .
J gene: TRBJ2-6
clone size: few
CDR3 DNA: TGTGCCAGCAGTTACTTGCAGGGCGTACCGTTCTCTGGGGCCAACGTCCTGACTTTC
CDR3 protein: CASSYLQGVPFSGANVLTF

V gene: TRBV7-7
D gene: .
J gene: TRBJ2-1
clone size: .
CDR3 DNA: TGTGCTAGCAGCTTAACCGAGGGGGCCTACAATGAGCAGTTCTTC
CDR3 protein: CASSLTEGAYNEQFF

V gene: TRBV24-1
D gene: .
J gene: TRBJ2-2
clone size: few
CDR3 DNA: TGTGCCACCAGTGAACGGGGACCTTCCACCGGGGAGCTGTTTTTT
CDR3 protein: CATSERGPSTGELFF

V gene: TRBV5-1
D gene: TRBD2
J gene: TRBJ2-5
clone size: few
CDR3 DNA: TGCGCCAGCAGCTTAGGCGGGGAGGGGATCCAAGAGACCCAGTACTTC
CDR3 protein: CASSLGGEGIQETQYF

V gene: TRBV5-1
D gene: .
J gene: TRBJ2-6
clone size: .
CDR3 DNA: TGCGCCAGCAGAAGTCCGGGTACTGGGGCCAACGTCCTGACTTTC
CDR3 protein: CASRSPGTGANVLTF

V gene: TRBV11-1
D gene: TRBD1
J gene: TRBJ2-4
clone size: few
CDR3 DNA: TGTGCCAGCAGCACTGGGACAGCTCTAGCCAAAAACATTCAGTACTTC
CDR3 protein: CASSTGTALAKNIQYF

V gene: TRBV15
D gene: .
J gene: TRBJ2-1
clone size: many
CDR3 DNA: TGTGCCACCAGCAGAGGCTTTGCCGAGCAGTTCTTC
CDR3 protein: CATSRGFAEQFF

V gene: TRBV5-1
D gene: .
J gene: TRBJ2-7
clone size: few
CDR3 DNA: TGCGCCAGCAGCTTGGGGGGGTTGAGGGACCCCTCCTACGAGCAGTACTTC
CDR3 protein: CASSLGGLRDPSYEQYF

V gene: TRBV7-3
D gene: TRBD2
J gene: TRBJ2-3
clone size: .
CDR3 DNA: TGTGCCAGCAGCCCAATGGGTAGCGGGGTCACAGATACGCAGTATTTT
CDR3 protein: CASSPMGSGVTDTQYF